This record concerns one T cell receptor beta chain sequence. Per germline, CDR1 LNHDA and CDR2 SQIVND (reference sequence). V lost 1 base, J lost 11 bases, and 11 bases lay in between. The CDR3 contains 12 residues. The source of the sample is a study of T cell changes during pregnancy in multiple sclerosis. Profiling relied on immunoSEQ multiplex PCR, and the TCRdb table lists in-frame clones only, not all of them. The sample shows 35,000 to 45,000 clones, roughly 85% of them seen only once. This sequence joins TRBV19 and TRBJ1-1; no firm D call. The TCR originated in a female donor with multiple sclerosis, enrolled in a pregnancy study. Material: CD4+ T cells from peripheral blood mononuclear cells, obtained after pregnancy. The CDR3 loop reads CASSIVGSRAFF. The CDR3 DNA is TGTGCCAGTAGTATAGTCGGTTCGAGGGCTTTCTTT.